This T cell receptor (beta chain) was profiled in a study of early T cells in non-severe SARS-CoV-2 infection. This clonotype was seen repeatedly, ten times or more. Unique molecular identifiers were added to individual cDNA molecules. TCRdb ran MiXCR on the 5' RACE reads and lists one entry per CDR3 protein. Counted here are around 82,000 distinct CDR3 sequences, around 12% occurring once; the ten biggest clones make up roughly 3.6%. This CDR3 contains 12 residues. V lost 1 base, J lost 6 bases, and 4 bases lay in between. In germline, CDR1 is SEHNR, CDR2 FQNEAQ (reference sequence). This sequence was found in an adult who was a healthcare worker with PCR-confirmed SARS-CoV-2 infection or an uninfected control (not recorded which). Sequenced: whole blood. This chain links TRBV7-9 with TRBJ2-4; D gene ambiguous. The CDR3 DNA reads as TGTGCCAGCAGCTTAGAAGTAAACATTCAGTACTTC. The encoded protein is CASSLEVNIQYF. Together with reference TRBV7-9 and TRBJ2-4, the CDR3 gives the full variable domain: DTGVSQNPRHKITKRGQNVTFRCDPISEHNRLYWYRQTLGQGPEFLTYFQNEAQLEKSRLLSDRFSAERPKGSFSTLEIQRTEQGDSAMYLCASSLEVNIQYFGAGTRLSVL.